This T cell receptor (beta chain) was retrieved from a study of blood T cell repertoires in COVID-19. The repertoire was sequenced with immunoSEQ multiplex PCR; TCRdb's copy has only in-frame clones and lacks some. Of some 62,000 clones in the sample, over 65% were seen once. CDR3 size: 12 residues. Trimming left V 3 bases short and J 6 bases short, with 9 bases between. The germline V gene has CDR1 WNHNN and CDR2 SYGVQD (reference sequence). The chain employs TRBV10-1 and TRBJ2-7; tentatively, D is TRBD1 (5 bases). The source is a man aged 55 to 70 with COVID-19, enrolled during active disease. The sample consisted of peripheral blood. DNA of the CDR3: TGCGCCAGCAGTGAAAAGGGGCGCGAGCAGTACTTC. Protein: CASSEKGREQYF.